One sample yielded the 5 T cell receptor beta chains listed below, sequenced in a study of CD8+ T cells in alopecia areata. The treatment is: oral pan-JAK inhibitor, 5-10 mg twice daily. Extracted RNA was reverse transcribed into cDNA, the sequencing template. The table came from immunoSEQ multiplex PCR; TCRdb's copy has only in-frame clones and leaves some out. The sample comprises under 150,000 clones, around 82% of which are singletons, and 20% to 25% rests with the top ten. This specimen consisted of CD8+ T cells sorted from blood, obtained at week 4, from a patient treated with tofacitinib. The receptors originated from a human donor with alopecia areata.

This chain links TRBV29-1 with TRBJ2-2, with TRBD1 as a possible D gene (7 bases). This CDR3 has 13 residues. V lost 4 bases and J lost 5, with 11 bases in between. The germline V gene has CDR1 SQVTM and CDR2 ANQGSEA. CDR3 nucleotides: TGCAGCGTTGTAGCAGGGGGGACCGGGGAGCTGTTTTTT. This gives the protein CSVVAGGTGELFF.

This rearrangement joins TRBV5-1 to TRBJ2-7, with 8 bases matching TRBD2. V dropped 4 bases and J dropped 3; count of bases not matched to a gene: 12. The CDR3 has 16 residues. From germline, CDR1 is SGHRS and CDR2 YFSETQ. The CDR3 spells CASSPGELADRYEQYF. CDR3 nucleotides: TGCGCCAGCAGCCCGGGGGAACTAGCGGACCGCTACGAGCAGTACTTC.

The CDR3 DNA is TGCAGCGTCGGCAAGGGGAGGTTTCTTTACGAGCAGTACTTC. Amino acid sequence: CSVGKGRFLYEQYF. This chain joins TRBV29-1 and TRBJ2-7; D possibly corresponds to TRBD2 (6 bases). The V and J ends lost 6 bases and 4 bases respectively, with 19 bases between them. CDR1 and CDR2 (germline): SQVTM, ANQGSEA. The CDR3 consists of 14 residues.

The gene calls are TRBV5-1 and TRBJ2-3, with TRBD1 matching 10 bases. Germline V CDR1 and CDR2: SGHRS, YFSETQ. The V segment lost 4 bases and the J segment 0 bases; nucleotides outside the gene matches: 11. The CDR3 loop spans 18 amino acids. CDR3 sequence reads: CASSLYTPGQGSTDTQYF. The CDR3 DNA follows: TGCGCCAGCAGCCTCTATACCCCGGGACAGGGGAGCACAGATACGCAGTATTTT. The variable domain in full, completed from reference TRBV5-1 and TRBJ2-3, reads KAGVTQTPRYLIKTRGQQVTLSCSPISGHRSVSWYQQTPGQGLQFLFEYFSETQRNKGNFPGRFSGRQFSNSRSEMNVSTLELGDSALYLCASSLYTPGQGSTDTQYFGPGTRLTVL.

The chain carries TRBV27 and TRBJ2-3; D not resolved. This CDR3 contains 14 residues. The germline V gene has CDR1 MNHEY and CDR2 SMNVEV (reference sequence). The V gene lost 2 bases and the J gene lost 2 bases, with 8 bases spanning the gap. The CDR3 region has the DNA TGTGCCAGCAGTTTAGGGCCACTCACAGATACGCAGTATTTT. Translating gives CASSLGPLTDTQYF.